This TCR beta chain came from a study of T cell changes during pregnancy in multiple sclerosis. The method was immunoSEQ multiplex PCR; TCRdb's version includes in-frame clones alone and lacks a portion of them. The profile shows tens of thousands of clones, under 95% of them singletons. Trimming at V came to 2 bases and at J to 8 bases, leaving 14 bases not matched to a gene. Germline values: CDR1 MNHEY, CDR2 SVGAGI. The CDR3 consists of 16 residues. This clonotype was sampled from a female donor in good health, enrolled as a control in a pregnancy study. The rearrangement links TRBV6-5 to TRBJ1-2; 7 bases agree with TRBD1. The specimen comprised peripheral blood, sampled in the first trimester of pregnancy. CDR3 sequence: CASSYLPSAGGEGYTF. DNA for the CDR3: TGTGCCAGCAGTTACCTCCCCTCGGCAGGGGGTGAGGGCTACACCTTC.